This TCR beta chain stems from a study of T-cell memory formation after mild COVID-19. The sample holds many counts of this clonotype. Antigen specificity is unknown. General study points: Balance between CD4 and CD8 was seen in clones contracting day 15 to 85, and a CD4+ lean was seen in later expanders. Whether day 37 second-wave clones are SARS-CoV-2-specific was not confirmed. Pre-infection memory contained some responding clones, which suggested that cross-reactive memory had joined. Contracting CD4+ clones sat mainly in CM and EM; CD8+ in EMRA.

Via MiXCR, TCRdb re-called the 5' RACE reads, giving one row per CDR3 protein. Of roughly 140,000 distinct CDR3 sequences in the sample, 11% to 15% were seen once. What was sequenced was PBMCs or a T cell subset sorted from them (not recorded which). This clonotype was obtained from an adult woman who had mild COVID-19 (a few samples of this study predate the infection). Cell type and time point are not known.

The CDR3 bases are TGTGCCAGCAGCTTAACGGACGAGGCAGAGACCCAGTACTTC. It is translated as CASSLTDEAETQYF. The J gene is TRBJ2-5, the V gene TRBV7-9; D ambiguous. V dropped 2 bases and J dropped 4 bases, with 11 bases sitting between them. The CDR3 contains 14 residues. CDR1 and CDR2 from the germline V gene are SEHNR and FQNEAQ (reference sequence).